The following is a T cell receptor (beta chain) sequence with its context. The sample holds one count of this clone. Its antigen is unknown. No per-base quality is available; no much larger clone lies one base away. The library was prepared using the immunoSEQ multiplex PCR assay. For TCR sequencing, RNA was extracted from every sample and reverse transcribed into cDNA to serve as template. First-strand cDNA was synthesized with SuperScript III using a 2:1 mix of oligo-dT and random hexamers. Amplification bias was assessed with a synthetic immune receptor repertoire, and residual bias was removed computationally. On the authors' methods: Raw reads were preprocessed to remove errors, and CDR3 was defined by IMGT conventions from the conserved cysteine to phenylalanine. Clonality was computed as 1 minus the Shannon entropy, with the entropy normalized by log2 of the number of productive unique TCRs. Scalp TCRbeta sequences were cross-referenced with sorted blood CD4 and CD8 repertoires so that the CD4 or CD8 identity of scalp clones could be inferred. Not all clones reach the TCRdb copy of this immuneACCESS table, which keeps in-frame sequences only. Checked studies attribute under half of the gap to unresolved V genes and leave the rest unexplained. V, J and clone size are those of that table, while D and trimming were read from the DNA. The sample table lists about 150,000 clones, roughly 65% of them with a count of one. 0.9% to 1% of the sample rests with the top ten.

This sample was included in a study of CD8+ T cells in alopecia areata (dated by TCRdb to the late 2010s). Notes on the research overall: Treated patients were enrolled in an open-label pilot trial of oral tofacitinib, 5 to 10 mg twice daily, for moderate-to-severe alopecia areata. In humans, TCRbeta sequencing was performed on scalp tissue and on sorted CD4+ and CD8+ peripheral blood T cells from healthy controls and from patients with patchy or totalis/universalis alopecia areata. Scalp clonality was compared among normal scalp (n=4), patchy alopecia areata scalp (n=8), and alopecia totalis/universalis scalp (n=8). Biopsies were taken from tofacitinib-treated patients at baseline and again at 4 and 24 weeks into treatment, and several of those patients also had a later scalp biopsy. High-throughput TCRbeta sequencing was used to examine T cell clonal expansion in alopecia areata in both the C3H/HeJ mouse model and human patients. The SALT score, which quantifies the percentage of affected scalp surface area, was used to measure disease severity in treated patients. Tofacitinib was administered for 6 to 18 months, and 6 months of follow-up off drug were then conducted to assess delayed response and recurrence. RNA came from the PAXgene miRNA kit for fixed scalp, the miRNeasy kit for PBMCs, and the RNeasy kit for mouse skin. TCRbeta CDR3 regions were amplified by immunoSEQ multiplex PCR using 35 Vbeta forward and 13 Jbeta reverse primers. Findings and caveats that apply to the study as a whole: Compared with normal scalp, lesional scalp, particularly in alopecia totalis/universalis, had higher clonality and more expanded CD8+ clones, which suggests antigenic drive. During tofacitinib treatment, many expanded lesional clones remained in scalp and blood, and this persistence may partly explain relapse after treatment is stopped. Shared TCR sequences between patients were less evident than in mice, which may be partly attributable to HLA diversity in the patient population. Unlike mouse skin, where gammadelta T cells dominate, normal human skin contains resident alphabeta T cells that get sequenced too, which complicates analysis of the scalp TCR repertoire. With tofacitinib, both scalp clonality and the number of expanded CD8+ clones among the top 100 scalp clones went down significantly. The treated cohort was small, with a single nonresponder, so links between baseline CD8+ expansion and response need larger studies.

Taken with the paper, the label for time point translates to: less than five weeks on oral tofacitinib. The sample's treatment or condition label, in plain terms: oral pan-JAK inhibitor, 5-10 mg twice daily. From alopecia areata patients, peripheral blood was collected along with lesional scalp punch biopsies. PBMCs were isolated by density centrifugation and stained for CD3, CD4 and CD8, after which CD4+ and CD8+ T cells were sorted on a FACSAria. The source was CD4+ T cells sorted from blood, collected at week 4, from a patient treated with tofacitinib. This TCR derives from a human donor with alopecia areata.

Here the CDR3 is given as CSVETGGVDQPQHF. The nucleotide sequence is TGCAGCGTTGAGACAGGGGGCGTCGATCAGCCCCAGCATTTT. The chain is encoded by TRBV29-1 joined to TRBJ1-5; 10 of the junction bases match TRBD1. The junction shows trimming of 3 bases on V and 5 bases on J, and the gene matches do not reach 4 bases of it. According to the germline V gene, CDR1 reads SQVTM and CDR2 reads ANQGSEA. Reading from cysteine to phenylalanine, the CDR3 counts 14 amino acids. Only CDR3 DNA remains: 42 bases, in frame from the first base. With the rest looked up from the reference TRBV29-1 and TRBJ1-5 genes rather than sequenced, the full variable domain is SAVISQKPSRDICQRGTSLTIQCQVDSQVTMMFWYRQQPGQSLTLIATANQGSEATYESGFVIDKFPISRPNLTFSTLTVSNMSPEDSSIYLCSVETGGVDQPQHFGDGTRLSIL.